A single TCR beta chain is shown here with its context. The antigen remains undetermined. Each sample provided at least 5 micrograms of extracted total RNA. The data are from a study of blood T cells in healthy people across ages. Across the whole study: The capture of about one barcoded beta molecule per two T cells was achieved by template switching.

J lost 1 base, V lost 1 base, and 1 base had no gene match. The germline V gene has CDR1 LGHNA and CDR2 YNFKEQ. This CDR3 comprises 15 residues. Findings and caveats of the study: The study found TCR beta diversity correlated strongly with naive T cell percentage. Per-million-T-cell TCR beta diversity fell roughly linearly with age.

A second PCR of roughly 7 to 11 cycles used a sample-barcoded 5' primer and a J-beta primer mix. In TCRdb, the 5' RACE reads were re-called with MiXCR into one record per CDR3 protein. The sample contains about 1,400,000 distinct CDR3 sequences, 42% of which appear only once. The V and J genes are TRBV4-2 and TRBJ1-5; 7 positions agree with TRBD1. Material for sequencing was blood. This TCR was recovered from a young woman in good health. The DNA for the CDR3 is TGTGCCAGCAGCCAAGGACAGGGAAGCAATCAGCCCCAGCATTTT. It yields the protein CASSQGQGSNQPQHF.